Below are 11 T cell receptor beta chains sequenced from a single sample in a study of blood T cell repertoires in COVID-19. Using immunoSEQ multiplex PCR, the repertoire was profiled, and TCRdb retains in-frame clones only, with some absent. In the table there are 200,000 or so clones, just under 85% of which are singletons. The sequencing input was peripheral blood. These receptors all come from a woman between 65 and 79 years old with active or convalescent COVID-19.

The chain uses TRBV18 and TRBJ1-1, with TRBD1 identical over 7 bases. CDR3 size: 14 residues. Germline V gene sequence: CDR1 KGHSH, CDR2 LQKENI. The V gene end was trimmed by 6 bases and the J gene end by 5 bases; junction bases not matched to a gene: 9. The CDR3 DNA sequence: TGTGCCAGCTCCCCAAGGGGGCTTTATACTGAAGCTTTCTTT. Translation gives CASSPRGLYTEAFF.

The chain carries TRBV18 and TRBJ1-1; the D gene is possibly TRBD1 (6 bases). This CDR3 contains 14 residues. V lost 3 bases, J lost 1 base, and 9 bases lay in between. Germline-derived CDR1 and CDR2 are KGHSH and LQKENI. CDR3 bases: TGTGCCAGCTCACCTTGGACAGCGAACACTGAAGCTTTCTTT. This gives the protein CASSPWTANTEAFF.

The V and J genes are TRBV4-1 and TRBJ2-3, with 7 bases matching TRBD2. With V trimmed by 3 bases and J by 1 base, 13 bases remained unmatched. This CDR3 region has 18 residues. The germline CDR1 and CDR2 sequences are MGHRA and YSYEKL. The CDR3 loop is CASSHREAGYSGTDTQYF. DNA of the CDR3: TGCGCCAGCAGCCATCGAGAAGCGGGGTATTCCGGCACAGATACGCAGTATTTT.

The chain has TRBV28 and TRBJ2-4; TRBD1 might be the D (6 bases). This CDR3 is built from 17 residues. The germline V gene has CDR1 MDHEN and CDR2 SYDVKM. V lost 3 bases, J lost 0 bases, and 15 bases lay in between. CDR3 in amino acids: CASSFSDRWLAKNIQYF. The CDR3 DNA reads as TGTGCCAGCAGTTTCTCAGACAGGTGGCTAGCCAAAAACATTCAGTACTTC.

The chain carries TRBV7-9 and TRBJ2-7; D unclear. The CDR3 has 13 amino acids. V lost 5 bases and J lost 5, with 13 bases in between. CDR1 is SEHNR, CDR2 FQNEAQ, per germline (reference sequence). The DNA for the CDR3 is TGTGCCAGCAGCCTCCCTCCTGGGCACGAGCAGTACTTC. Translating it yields CASSLPPGHEQYF.

The CDR3 DNA reads TGTGCCAGCAGCTTAGTGAAGCCGTTCTCTGGAAACACCATATATTTT. Translating it yields CASSLVKPFSGNTIYF. The rearrangement joins TRBV7-9 to TRBJ1-3; D gene unclear. The ends were cut back, 1 base at V and 0 bases at J, with 10 bases in the middle. The CDR3 is 16 residues long. Germline CDR1 SEHNR, CDR2 FQNEAQ (reference sequence).

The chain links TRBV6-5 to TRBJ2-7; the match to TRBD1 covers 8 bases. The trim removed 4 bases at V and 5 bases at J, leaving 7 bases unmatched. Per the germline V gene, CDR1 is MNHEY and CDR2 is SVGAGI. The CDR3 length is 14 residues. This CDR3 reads CASSSSDRVNEQYF. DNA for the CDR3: TGTGCCAGCAGTTCGTCGGACAGGGTCAACGAGCAGTACTTC.

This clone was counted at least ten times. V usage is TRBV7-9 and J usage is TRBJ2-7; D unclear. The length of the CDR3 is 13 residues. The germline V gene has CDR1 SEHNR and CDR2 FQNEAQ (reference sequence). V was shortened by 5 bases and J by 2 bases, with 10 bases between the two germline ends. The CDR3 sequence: CASSPTRAYEQYF. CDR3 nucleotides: TGTGCCAGCAGCCCCACCCGGGCCTACGAGCAGTACTTC.

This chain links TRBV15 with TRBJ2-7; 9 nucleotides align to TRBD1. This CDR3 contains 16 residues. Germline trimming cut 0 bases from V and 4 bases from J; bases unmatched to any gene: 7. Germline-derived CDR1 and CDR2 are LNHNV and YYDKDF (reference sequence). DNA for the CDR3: TGTGCCACCAGCAGAGATACGGGGACAGGGTGGTACGAGCAGTACTTC. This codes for CATSRDTGTGWYEQYF.

The DNA for the CDR3 is TGTGCCAGTAGTATCGACACAGGGAGTGACACTGAAGCTTTCTTT. Translating gives CASSIDTGSDTEAFF. The chain uses TRBV19 and TRBJ1-1, with D maybe TRBD1 (6 bases). Germline loops: CDR1 LNHDA, CDR2 SQIVND (reference sequence). Deletions cut 3 bases from V and 3 bases from J, with 14 bases between. This CDR3 is 15 amino acids long.

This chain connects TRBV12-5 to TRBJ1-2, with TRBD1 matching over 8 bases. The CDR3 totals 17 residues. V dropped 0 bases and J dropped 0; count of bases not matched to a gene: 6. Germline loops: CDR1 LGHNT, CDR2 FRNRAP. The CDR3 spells CASGLVQGQAANYGYTF. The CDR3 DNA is TGTGCTAGTGGTTTGGTACAGGGACAGGCAGCTAACTATGGCTACACCTTC.